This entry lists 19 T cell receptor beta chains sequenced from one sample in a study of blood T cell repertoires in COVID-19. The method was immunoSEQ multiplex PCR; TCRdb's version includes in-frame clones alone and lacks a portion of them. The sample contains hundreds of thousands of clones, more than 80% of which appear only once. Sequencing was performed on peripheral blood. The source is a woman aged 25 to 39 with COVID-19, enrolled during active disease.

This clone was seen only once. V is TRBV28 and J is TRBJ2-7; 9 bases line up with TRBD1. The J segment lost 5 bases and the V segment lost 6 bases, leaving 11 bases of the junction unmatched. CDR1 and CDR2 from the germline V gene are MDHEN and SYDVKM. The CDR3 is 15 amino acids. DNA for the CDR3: TGTGCCAGCAGCTCCCCGGGACAGGGTAGGAACGAGCAGTACTTC. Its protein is CASSSPGQGRNEQYF.

CDR3: CSVAGGSREKLFF. CDR3 bases: TGCAGCGTCGCAGGAGGGTCTAGAGAGAAACTGTTTTTT. This chain uses TRBV29-1 with TRBJ1-4, with D unresolved. Trimming left V 6 bases short and J 11 bases short, with 19 bases between. Germline CDR1 SQVTM, CDR2 ANQGSEA. There are 13 residues in the CDR3.

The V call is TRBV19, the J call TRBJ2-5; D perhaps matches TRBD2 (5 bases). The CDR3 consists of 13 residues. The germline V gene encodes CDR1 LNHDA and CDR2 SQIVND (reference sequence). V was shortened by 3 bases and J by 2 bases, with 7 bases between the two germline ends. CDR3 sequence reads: CASSMGVQETQYF. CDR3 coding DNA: TGTGCCAGTAGTATGGGAGTTCAAGAGACCCAGTACTTC.

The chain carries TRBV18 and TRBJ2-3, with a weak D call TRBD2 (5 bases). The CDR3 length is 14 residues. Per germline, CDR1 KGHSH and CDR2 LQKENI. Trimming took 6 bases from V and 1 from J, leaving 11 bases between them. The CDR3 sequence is CASSGGSGTDTQYF. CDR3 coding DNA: TGTGCCAGCTCGGGCGGGTCGGGCACAGATACGCAGTATTTT.

CDR3 sequence reads: CASSPPGLEGVDTQYF. The CDR3 DNA follows: TGTGCCAGCAGCCCGCCGGGACTAGAGGGGGTGGATACGCAGTATTTT. V usage is TRBV7-2 and J usage is TRBJ2-3, with 8 bases fitting TRBD2. The CDR3 sequence is 16 residues long. Germline V gene sequence: CDR1 SGHTA, CDR2 FQGNSA. V shed 5 bases and J 6 bases; nucleotides not matched to a gene: 13.

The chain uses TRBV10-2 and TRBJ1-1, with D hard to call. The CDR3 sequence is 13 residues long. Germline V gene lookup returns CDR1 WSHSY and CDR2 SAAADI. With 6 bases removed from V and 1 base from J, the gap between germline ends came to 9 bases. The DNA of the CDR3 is TGCGCCAGCAGAACCCGAGAGAACACTGAAGCTTTCTTT. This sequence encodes CASRTRENTEAFF.

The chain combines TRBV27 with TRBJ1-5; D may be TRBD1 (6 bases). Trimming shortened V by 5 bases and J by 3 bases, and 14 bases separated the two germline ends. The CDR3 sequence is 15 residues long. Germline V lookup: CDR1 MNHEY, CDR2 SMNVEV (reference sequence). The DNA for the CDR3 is TGTGCCAGCAGTCCATTACAGGGAATCAATCAGCCCCAGCATTTT. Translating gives CASSPLQGINQPQHF.

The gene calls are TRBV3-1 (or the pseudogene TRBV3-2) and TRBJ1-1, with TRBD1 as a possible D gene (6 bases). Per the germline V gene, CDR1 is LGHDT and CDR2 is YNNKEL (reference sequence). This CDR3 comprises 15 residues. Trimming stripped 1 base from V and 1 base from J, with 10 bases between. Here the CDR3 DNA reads TGTGCCAGCAGCCAAGCGTGGACAGCGAACACTGAAGCTTTCTTT. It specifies CASSQAWTANTEAFF.

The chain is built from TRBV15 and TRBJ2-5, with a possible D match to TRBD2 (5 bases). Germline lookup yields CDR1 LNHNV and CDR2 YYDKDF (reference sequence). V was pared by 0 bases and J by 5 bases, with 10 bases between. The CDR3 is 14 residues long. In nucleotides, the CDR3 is TGTGCCACCAGCAGAGAAGAGAGAGGGGAGACCCAGTACTTC. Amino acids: CATSREERGETQYF.

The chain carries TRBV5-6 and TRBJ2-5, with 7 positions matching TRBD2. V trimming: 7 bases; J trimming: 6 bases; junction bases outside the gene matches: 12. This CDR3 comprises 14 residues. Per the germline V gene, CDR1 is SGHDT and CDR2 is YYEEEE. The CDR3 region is CASLLAGEGKTQYF. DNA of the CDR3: TGTGCCAGCCTCTTAGCGGGCGAGGGAAAGACCCAGTACTTC.

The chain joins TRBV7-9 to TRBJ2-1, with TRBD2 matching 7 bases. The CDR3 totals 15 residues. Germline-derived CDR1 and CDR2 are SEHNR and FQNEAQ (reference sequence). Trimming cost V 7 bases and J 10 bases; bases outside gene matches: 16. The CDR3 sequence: CASIERLDGAGEQFF. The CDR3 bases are TGTGCCAGCATAGAAAGACTCGATGGAGCGGGAGAGCAGTTCTTC.

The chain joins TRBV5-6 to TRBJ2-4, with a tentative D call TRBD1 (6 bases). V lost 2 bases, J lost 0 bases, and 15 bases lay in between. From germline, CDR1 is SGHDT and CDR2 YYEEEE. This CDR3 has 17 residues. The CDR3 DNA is TGTGCCAGCAGCTTTAGGACAGAACTCCTAGCCAAAAACATTCAGTACTTC. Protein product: CASSFRTELLAKNIQYF.

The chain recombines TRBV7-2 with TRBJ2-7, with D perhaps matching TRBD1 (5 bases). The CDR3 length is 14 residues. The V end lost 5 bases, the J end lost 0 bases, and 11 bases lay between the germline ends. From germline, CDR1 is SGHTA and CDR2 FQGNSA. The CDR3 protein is CASSLQRGSYEQYF. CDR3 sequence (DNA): TGTGCCAGCAGCCTCCAAAGGGGCTCCTACGAGCAGTACTTC.

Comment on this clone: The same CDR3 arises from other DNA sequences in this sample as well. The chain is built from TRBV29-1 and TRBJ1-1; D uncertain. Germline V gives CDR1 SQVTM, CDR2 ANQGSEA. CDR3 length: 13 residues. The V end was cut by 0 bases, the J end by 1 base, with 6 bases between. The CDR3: CSVEEGGNTEAFF. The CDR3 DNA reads TGCAGCGTTGAAGAAGGCGGGAACACTGAAGCTTTCTTT. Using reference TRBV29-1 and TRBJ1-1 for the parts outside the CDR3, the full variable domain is SAVISQKPSRDICQRGTSLTIQCQVDSQVTMMFWYRQQPGQSLTLIATANQGSEATYESGFVIDKFPISRPNLTFSTLTVSNMSPEDSSIYLCSVEEGGNTEAFFGQGTRLTVV.

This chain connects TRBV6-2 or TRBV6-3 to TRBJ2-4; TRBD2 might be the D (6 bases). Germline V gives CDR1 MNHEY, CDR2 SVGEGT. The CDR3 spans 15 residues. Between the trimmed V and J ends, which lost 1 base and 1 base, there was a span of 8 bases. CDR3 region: CASSYLAGAKNIQYF. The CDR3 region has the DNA TGTGCCAGCAGTTACTTGGCGGGGGCCAAAAACATTCAGTACTTC.

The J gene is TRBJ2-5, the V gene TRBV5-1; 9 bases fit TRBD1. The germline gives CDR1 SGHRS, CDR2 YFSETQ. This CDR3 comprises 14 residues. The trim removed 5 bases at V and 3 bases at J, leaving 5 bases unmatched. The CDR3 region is CASSIDRGEETQYF. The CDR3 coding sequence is TGCGCCAGCAGTATAGACAGGGGGGAAGAGACCCAGTACTTC.

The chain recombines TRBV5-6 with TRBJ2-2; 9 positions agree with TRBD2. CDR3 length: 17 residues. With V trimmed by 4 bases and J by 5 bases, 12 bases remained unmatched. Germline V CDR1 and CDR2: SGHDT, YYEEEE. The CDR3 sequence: CASSPRRGGYVTGELFF. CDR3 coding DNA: TGTGCCAGCAGCCCTCGGCGGGGGGGATACGTAACCGGGGAGCTGTTTTTT.

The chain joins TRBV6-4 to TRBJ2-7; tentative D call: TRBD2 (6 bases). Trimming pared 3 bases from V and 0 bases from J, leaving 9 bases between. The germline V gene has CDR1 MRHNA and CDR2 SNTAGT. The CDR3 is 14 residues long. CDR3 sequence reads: CASSEEGSSYEQYF. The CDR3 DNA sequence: TGTGCCAGCAGTGAGGAGGGGAGCTCCTACGAGCAGTACTTC.

The CDR3 is CASSASYPFRKNTEAFF. The CDR3 coding sequence is TGTGCCAGCAGTGCCTCCTATCCATTCAGGAAGAACACTGAAGCTTTCTTT. The chain is built from TRBV6-4 and TRBJ1-1; D unclear. The V gene's germline CDR1 is MRHNA and CDR2 SNTAGT. Trimming took off 4 bases at V and 1 base at J, with 19 bases between the two ends. CDR3 length equals 17 residues.